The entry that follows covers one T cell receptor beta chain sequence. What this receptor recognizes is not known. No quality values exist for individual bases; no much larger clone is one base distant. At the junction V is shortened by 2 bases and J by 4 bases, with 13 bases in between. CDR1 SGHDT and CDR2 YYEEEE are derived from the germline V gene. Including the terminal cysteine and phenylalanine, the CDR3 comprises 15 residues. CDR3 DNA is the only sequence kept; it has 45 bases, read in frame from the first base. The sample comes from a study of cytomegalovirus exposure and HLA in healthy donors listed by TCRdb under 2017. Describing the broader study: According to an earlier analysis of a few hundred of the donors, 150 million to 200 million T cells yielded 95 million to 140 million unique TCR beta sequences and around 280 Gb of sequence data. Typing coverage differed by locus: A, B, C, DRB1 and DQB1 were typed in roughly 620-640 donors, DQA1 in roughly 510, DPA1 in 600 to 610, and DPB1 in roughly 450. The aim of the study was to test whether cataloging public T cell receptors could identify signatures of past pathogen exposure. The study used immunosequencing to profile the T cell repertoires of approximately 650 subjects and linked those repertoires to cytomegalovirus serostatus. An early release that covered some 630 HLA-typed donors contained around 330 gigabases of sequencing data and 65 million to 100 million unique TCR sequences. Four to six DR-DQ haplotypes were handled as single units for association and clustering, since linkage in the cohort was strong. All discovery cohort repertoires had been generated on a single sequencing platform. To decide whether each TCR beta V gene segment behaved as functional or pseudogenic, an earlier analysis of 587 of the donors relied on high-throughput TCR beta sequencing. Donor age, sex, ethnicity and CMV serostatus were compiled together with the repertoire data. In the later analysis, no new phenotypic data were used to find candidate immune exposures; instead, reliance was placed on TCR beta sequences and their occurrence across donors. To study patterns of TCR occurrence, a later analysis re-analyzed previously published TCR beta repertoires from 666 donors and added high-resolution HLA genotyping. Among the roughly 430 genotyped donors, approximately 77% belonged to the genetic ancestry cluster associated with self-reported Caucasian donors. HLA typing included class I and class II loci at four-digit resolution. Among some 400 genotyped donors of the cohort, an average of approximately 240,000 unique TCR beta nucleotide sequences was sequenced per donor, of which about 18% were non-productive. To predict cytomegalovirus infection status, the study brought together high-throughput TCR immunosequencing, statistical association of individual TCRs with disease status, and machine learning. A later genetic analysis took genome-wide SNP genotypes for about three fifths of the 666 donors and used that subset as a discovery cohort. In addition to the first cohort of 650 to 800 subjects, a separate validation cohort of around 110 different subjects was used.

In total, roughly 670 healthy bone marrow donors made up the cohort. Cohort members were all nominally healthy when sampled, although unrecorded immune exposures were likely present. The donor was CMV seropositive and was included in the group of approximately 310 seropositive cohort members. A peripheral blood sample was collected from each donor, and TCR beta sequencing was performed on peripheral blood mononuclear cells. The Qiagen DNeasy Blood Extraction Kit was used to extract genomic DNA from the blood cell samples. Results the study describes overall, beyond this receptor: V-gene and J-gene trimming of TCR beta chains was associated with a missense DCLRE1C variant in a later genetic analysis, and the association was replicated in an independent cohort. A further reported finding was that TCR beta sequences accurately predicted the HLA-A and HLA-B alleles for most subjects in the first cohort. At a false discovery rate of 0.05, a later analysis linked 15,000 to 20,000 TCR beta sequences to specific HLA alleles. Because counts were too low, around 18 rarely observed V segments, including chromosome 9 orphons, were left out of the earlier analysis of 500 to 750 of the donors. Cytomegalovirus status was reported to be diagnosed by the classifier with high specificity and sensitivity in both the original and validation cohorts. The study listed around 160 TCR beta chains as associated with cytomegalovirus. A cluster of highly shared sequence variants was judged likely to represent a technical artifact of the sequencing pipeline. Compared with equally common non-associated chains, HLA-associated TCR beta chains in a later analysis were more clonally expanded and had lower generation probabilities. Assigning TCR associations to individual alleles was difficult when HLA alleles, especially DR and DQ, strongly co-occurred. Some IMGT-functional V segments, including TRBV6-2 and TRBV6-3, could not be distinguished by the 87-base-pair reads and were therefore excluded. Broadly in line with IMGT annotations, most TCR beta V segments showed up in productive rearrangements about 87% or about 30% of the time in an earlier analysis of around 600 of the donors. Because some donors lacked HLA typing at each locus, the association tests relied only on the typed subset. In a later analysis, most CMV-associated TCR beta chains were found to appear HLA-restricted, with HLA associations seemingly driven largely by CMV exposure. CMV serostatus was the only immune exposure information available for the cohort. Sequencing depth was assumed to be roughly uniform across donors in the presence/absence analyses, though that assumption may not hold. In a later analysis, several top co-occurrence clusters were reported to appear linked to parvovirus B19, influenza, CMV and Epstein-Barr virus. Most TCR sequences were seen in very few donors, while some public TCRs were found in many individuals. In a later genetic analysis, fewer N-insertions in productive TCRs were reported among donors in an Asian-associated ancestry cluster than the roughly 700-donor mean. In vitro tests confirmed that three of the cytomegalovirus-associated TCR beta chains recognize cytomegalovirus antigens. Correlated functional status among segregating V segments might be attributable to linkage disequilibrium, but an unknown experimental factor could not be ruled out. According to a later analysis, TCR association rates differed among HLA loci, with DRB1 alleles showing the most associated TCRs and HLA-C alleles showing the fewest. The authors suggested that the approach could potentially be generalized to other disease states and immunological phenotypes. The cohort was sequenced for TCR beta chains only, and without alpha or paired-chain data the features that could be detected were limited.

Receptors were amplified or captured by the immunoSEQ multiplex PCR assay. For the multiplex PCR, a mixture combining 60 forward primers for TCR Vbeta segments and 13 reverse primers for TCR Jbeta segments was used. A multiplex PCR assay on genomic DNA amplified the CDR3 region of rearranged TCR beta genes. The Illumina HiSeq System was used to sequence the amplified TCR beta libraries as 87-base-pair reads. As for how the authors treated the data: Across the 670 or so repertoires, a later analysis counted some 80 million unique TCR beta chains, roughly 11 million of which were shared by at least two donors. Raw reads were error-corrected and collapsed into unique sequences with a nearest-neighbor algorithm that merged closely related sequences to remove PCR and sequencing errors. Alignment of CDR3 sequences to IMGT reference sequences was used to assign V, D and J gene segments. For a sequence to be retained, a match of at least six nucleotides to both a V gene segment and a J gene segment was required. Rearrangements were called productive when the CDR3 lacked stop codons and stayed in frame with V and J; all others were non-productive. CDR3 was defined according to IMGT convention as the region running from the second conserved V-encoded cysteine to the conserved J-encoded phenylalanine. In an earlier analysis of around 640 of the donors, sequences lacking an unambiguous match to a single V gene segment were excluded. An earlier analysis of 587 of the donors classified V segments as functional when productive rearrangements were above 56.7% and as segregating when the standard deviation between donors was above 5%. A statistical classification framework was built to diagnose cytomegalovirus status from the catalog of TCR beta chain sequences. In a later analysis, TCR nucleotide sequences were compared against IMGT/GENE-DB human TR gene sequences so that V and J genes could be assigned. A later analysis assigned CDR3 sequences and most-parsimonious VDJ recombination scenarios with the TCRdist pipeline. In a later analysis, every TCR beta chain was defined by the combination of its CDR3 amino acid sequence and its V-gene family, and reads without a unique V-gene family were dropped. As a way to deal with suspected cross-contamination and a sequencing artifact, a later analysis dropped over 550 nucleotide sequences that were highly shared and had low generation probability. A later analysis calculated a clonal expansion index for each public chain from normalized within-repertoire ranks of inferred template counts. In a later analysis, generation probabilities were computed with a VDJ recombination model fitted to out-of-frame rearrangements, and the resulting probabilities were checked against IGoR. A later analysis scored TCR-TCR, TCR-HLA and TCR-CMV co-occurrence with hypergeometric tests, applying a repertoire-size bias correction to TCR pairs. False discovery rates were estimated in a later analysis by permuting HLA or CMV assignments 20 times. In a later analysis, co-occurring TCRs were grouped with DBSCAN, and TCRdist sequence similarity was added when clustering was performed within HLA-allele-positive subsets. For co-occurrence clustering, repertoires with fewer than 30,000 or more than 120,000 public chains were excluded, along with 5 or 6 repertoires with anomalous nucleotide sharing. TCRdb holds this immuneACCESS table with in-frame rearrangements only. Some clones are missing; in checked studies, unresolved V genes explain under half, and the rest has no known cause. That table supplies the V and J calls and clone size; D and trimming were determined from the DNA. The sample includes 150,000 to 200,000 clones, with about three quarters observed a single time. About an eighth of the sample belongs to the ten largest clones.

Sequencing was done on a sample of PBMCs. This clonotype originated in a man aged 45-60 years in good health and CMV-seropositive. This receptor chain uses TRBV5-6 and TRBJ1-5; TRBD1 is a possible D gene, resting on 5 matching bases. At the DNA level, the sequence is TGTGCCAGCAGCTTAGGCAGGGCGAAGAATCAGCCCCAGCATTTT. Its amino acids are CASSLGRAKNQPQHF.